Listed here is a single TCR beta chain. Authors' methods: Researchers report that nucleated cell counts were estimated from reference gene primer amplification. TCRdb keeps only in-frame clones here, not all; method: immunoSEQ multiplex PCR. V and J calls and clone size are as listed in that table; D and trimming were resolved from the DNA. The table records about 62,000 clones, roughly 86% of them present only once. This entry belongs to a study of blood T cell repertoires in COVID-19. Study-level background: Sources were T cells, B-cell-depleted T cells, or PBMCs; the material itself was cDNA or gDNA.

V gave up 4 bases and J gave up 5 bases, with 9 bases separating them. Germline loops: CDR1 SGHTS, CDR2 YDEGEE. This CDR3 is built from 13 residues. This clonotype was obtained from a man aged 65 to 85 with acute or convalescent COVID-19. This chain connects TRBV5-8 to TRBJ2-2; weak D call: TRBD1 (6 bases). Sequenced sample: peripheral blood. The DNA for the CDR3 is TGTGCCAGCAGCCAAACAGGGACCGGGGAGCTGTTTTTT. Amino acids: CASSQTGTGELFF.